A single TCR beta chain is shown here with its context. This entry belongs to a study of shared clonotypes between healthy human individuals. The germline gives CDR1 SNHLY, CDR2 FYNNEI. CDR3 length equals 14 residues. Germline trimming cut 2 bases from V and 7 bases from J; bases unmatched to any gene: 7. Using immunoSEQ multiplex PCR, the repertoire was profiled, and TCRdb retains in-frame clones only, with some absent. Among millions of clones listed, more than 80% were seen once. Sample: naive CD4+ T cells sorted from blood. Subset described: CD45RA+ positively selected. The source is a man between 18 and 29 years old in good health. The chain recombines TRBV2 with TRBJ2-5; 7 positions agree with TRBD2. For the CDR3, the DNA is TGTGCCAGCAGTGAATCGGGAGCGGGGAGGACCCAGTACTTC. It encodes CASSESGAGRTQYF. The full variable domain, in which reference TRBV2 and TRBJ2-5 provide the parts outside the CDR3, is EPEVTQTPSHQVTQMGQEVILRCVPISNHLYFYWYRQILGQKVEFLVSFYNNEISEKSEIFDDQFSVERPDGSNFTLKIRSTKLEDSAMYFCASSESGAGRTQYFGPGTRLLVL.